The entry below describes one T cell receptor (beta chain). Its antigen is undetermined. The sample belongs to a study of cytomegalovirus exposure and HLA in healthy donors. Study-wide findings and caveats: Solely CMV serostatus was available to characterize immune exposure. The authors later found TCR association rates varying by HLA locus, with DRB1 most and HLA-C fewest. Later analysis indicated greater clonal expansion among HLA-associated TCR beta chains than among equally common other chains.

The PCR contained 60 Vbeta and 13 Jbeta primers. Measured with immunoSEQ multiplex PCR; TCRdb has only the in-frame clones, and not every one. The sample has around 150,000 clones, around 79% seen once. The TCR comes from a man aged 40-49 years in good health and CMV-seropositive. Sequencing was performed on PBMCs.

DNA for the CDR3: TGTGCCAGCAGCCCTCGGGAGACGTCCTACAATGAGCAGTTCTTC. It is translated as CASSPRETSYNEQFF. The chain combines TRBV9 with TRBJ2-1, with D possibly matching TRBD2 (6 bases). Trimming took 4 bases from V and 1 from J, leaving 12 bases between them. The length of the CDR3 is 15 residues. Germline CDR1 reads SGDLS; CDR2 reads YYNGEE.